These T cell receptor beta chains were read from a single sample in a study of CD8+ T cells in alopecia areata. Produced via immunoSEQ multiplex PCR; TCRdb's table is partial and in-frame only. The repertoire holds 95,000 to 110,000 clones, with 85% to 90% as singletons. The input for sequencing was CD8+ T cells sorted from blood, taken around week 30, from a patient treated with tofacitinib. Source of these receptors: a human donor with alopecia areata. CDR3s include the opening cysteine and the closing phenylalanine or tryptophan. A D gene is named only where the DNA matches it firmly. Size tells how often a clone was seen (once, few, many) or the class of an expanded clone, and some rows leave it out.

d_call	clone_size	v_call	j_call	cdr3_nt	cdr3_aa
.	.	TRBV7-9	TRBJ1-5	TGTGCCAGCAGGGATGGATCAAGTCAGCCCCAGCATTTT	CASRDGSSQPQHF
.	.	TRBV27	TRBJ2-7	TGTGCCAGCACCAATCGCAGGGGAGAGCAGTACTTC	CASTNRRGEQYF
.	.	TRBV19	TRBJ2-7	TGTGCCAGTAGTATCTCAGGAGAAAGAAACTACGAGCAGTACTTC	CASSISGERNYEQYF
.	few	TRBV7-9	TRBJ2-1	TGTGCCAGCGCCGAGGGGTCCTACAATGAGCAGTTCTTC	CASAEGSYNEQFF
TRBD2	.	TRBV7-8	TRBJ2-1	TGTGCCAGCAGATCCAGACTAGCGGGAATCCCCATGAGCAATGAGCAGTTCTTC	CASRSRLAGIPMSNEQFF
.	.	TRBV23-1	TRBJ2-7	TGCGCCAGCAGTCAATCTTCGGCCCACGAGCAGTACTTC	CASSQSSAHEQYF
.	.	TRBV4-1	TRBJ2-2	TGCGCCAGCAGCCATGTTGGCGCGATCACCGGGGAGCTGTTTTTT	CASSHVGAITGELFF
.	.	TRBV29-1	TRBJ1-2	TGCAGCGTTGAAGATCTAGCCTCTGGCTACACCTTC	CSVEDLASGYTF
TRBD2	.	TRBV4-1	TRBJ2-7	TGCGCCAGCAGCCAAGATATCCTAGCGGGAGCCTACGAGCAGTACTTC	CASSQDILAGAYEQYF
TRBD1	.	TRBV7-3	TRBJ1-2	TGTGCCAGCAGCCCTCCGACAGGGGGCTATGGCTACACCTTC	CASSPPTGGYGYTF
.	.	TRBV30	TRBJ2-1	TGTGCCTGGGGACAGTTCTCCTACAATGAGCAGTTCTTC	CAWGQFSYNEQFF
.	.	TRBV7-8	TRBJ2-3	TGTGCCAGCAGCTCTCACCAGGCATCACGGGAGCGGCATACGCAGTATTTT	CASSSHQASRERHTQYF
TRBD2	.	TRBV5-1	TRBJ2-1	TGCGCCAGCTCGACTAGCGGTCACTACAATGAGCAGTTCTTC	CASSTSGHYNEQFF
.	.	TRBV2	TRBJ2-3	TGTGCCAGCAGTGAAAAGGGGACAGATACGCAGTATTTT	CASSEKGTDTQYF
.	once	TRBV5-6	TRBJ1-1	TGTGCCAGCAGCACAACGACGGCGATCATGAACACTGAAGCTTTCTTT	CASSTTTAIMNTEAFF
TRBD1	.	TRBV4-1	TRBJ1-5	TGCGCCAGCAGCCAAGAACAGGGGTATCAGCCCCAGCATTTT	CASSQEQGYQPQHF
.	.	TRBV7-8	TRBJ2-7	TGTGCCAGCAGCTTCCGGGACTCTACCTACGAGCAGTACTTC	CASSFRDSTYEQYF
TRBD1	.	TRBV27	TRBJ1-2	TGTGCCAGCAGTGAAACAGGGGGCCATAACTATGGCTACACCTTC	CASSETGGHNYGYTF
.	.	TRBV4-1	TRBJ2-7	TGCGCCAGCAGCCAAAGCGGGCGCGCCGGCGAGCAGTACTTC	CASSQSGRAGEQYF
.	.	TRBV30	TRBJ2-7	TGTGCCTGGAATCCCCAGGGGTCCTACGAGCAGTACTTC	CAWNPQGSYEQYF
.	.	TRBV5-4	TRBJ2-7	TGTGCCAGCAGCTTGGTTGCAGACGAGCAGTACTTC	CASSLVADEQYF
.	.	TRBV4-2	TRBJ2-7	TGTGCCAGCAGTACGACAGGCTTTAGCTCCTACGAGCAGTACTTC	CASSTTGFSSYEQYF
.	.	TRBV6-5	TRBJ2-5	TGTGCCAGCAGTTACTCGGGGGGAGAGACCCAGTACTTC	CASSYSGGETQYF
.	.	TRBV13	TRBJ2-7	TGTGCCAGCAGCTCAAGGGGGATCTACGAGCAGTACTTC	CASSSRGIYEQYF
.	.	TRBV5-1	TRBJ2-7	TGCGCCAGCAGCTTGCATGGACAGCTAAGACCCTCCTACGAGCAGTACTTC	CASSLHGQLRPSYEQYF
.	.	TRBV13	TRBJ2-7	TGTGCCAGCAGCTTAGGACAAGGAGAGCAGTACTTC	CASSLGQGEQYF
.	.	TRBV30	TRBJ2-1	TGTGCCTGGAGTGTGGGCCCCAACTACAATGAGCAGTTCTTC	CAWSVGPNYNEQFF
TRBD2	.	TRBV27	TRBJ2-7	TGTGCCAGCAGTTTAGCGGGAGGCGGGTACGAGCAGTACTTC	CASSLAGGGYEQYF
.	.	TRBV4-1	TRBJ2-5	TGCGCCAGCAGCCCGTCCGGGGCCCGCCCCCCCCAAGAGACCCAGTACTTC	CASSPSGARPPQETQYF
.	.	TRBV7-9	TRBJ1-4	TGTGCCAGCAGCGGGACGTCGGGAAAACTGTTTTTT	CASSGTSGKLFF
TRBD2	few	TRBV27	TRBJ2-7	TGTGCCAGCAGTTTTAGCGGGGGCTCCTACGAGCAGTACTTC	CASSFSGGSYEQYF